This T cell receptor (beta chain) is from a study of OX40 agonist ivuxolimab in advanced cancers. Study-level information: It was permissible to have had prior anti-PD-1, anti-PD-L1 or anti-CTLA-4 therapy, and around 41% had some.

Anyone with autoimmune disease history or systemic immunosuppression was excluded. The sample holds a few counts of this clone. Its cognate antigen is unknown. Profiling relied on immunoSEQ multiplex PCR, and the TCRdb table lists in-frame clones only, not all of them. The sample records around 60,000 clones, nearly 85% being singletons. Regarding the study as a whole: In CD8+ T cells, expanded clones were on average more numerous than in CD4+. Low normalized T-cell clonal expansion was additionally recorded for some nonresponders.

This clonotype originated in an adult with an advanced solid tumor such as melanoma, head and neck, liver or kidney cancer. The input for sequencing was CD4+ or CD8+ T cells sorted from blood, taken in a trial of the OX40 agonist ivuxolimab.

CDR3 coding DNA: TGTGCCAGCAGCTCACGGACTACCCAAGAGACCCAGTACTTC. Its translation is CASSSRTTQETQYF. The chain uses TRBV7-9 and TRBJ2-5; D is perhaps TRBD2 (6 bases). CDR3 length: 14 amino acids. Germline V gene lookup returns CDR1 SEHNR and CDR2 FQNEAQ (reference sequence). V was shortened by 4 bases and J by 1 base, with 10 bases between the two germline ends.